A single sample is the source of the 21 T cell receptor beta chains below, sequenced in a study of blood T cells in healthy people across ages. Through a sample-barcoded 5' primer and a J-beta primer mix, a second PCR was run for roughly 7 to 12 cycles. TCRdb independently ran MiXCR on the 5' RACE reads; one entry per CDR3 protein. Of some 760,000 distinct CDR3 sequences in the sample, around 25% are singletons; the top ten hold 9.4%. The same sample was also used in a study of T cells of mothers and their children.

The material sequenced was blood. The receptors shown here come from a boy between 5 and 17 years old in good health.

The DNA for the CDR3 is TGTGCCAGCAGTAAGGCAGGGGTAAACGAAAAACTGTTTTTT. It specifies CASSKAGVNEKLFF. The rearrangement uses TRBV25-1 and TRBJ1-4; a possible D gene is TRBD1 (6 bases). Germline loops: CDR1 MGHDK, CDR2 SYGVNS. CDR3 size: 14 residues. V lost 5 bases to trimming and J lost 8 bases, with 15 bases between them.

The chain is built from TRBV20-1 and TRBJ2-1; a possible D gene is TRBD1 (5 bases). The V end was cut by 6 bases, the J end by 4 bases, with 19 bases between. The CDR3 has 15 amino acids. Germline V lookup: CDR1 DFQATT, CDR2 SNEGSKA (reference sequence). The CDR3 loop is CSAQSSGISYNEQFF. Here the CDR3 DNA reads TGCAGTGCCCAAAGTTCAGGGATCTCTTACAATGAGCAGTTCTTC.

The table lists this clonotype with a few counts. This chain links TRBV29-1 with TRBJ2-5, with D perhaps TRBD1 (6 bases). V lost 1 base and J 2 bases, leaving 8 bases between the germline ends. The germline CDR1 and CDR2 sequences are SQVTM and ANQGSEA. This CDR3 spans 13 amino acids. In nucleotides, the CDR3 is TGCAGCGTTGAAGGGACAGCTCAAGAGACCCAGTACTTC. Translated, it gives CSVEGTAQETQYF.

The table lists this clonotype with a few counts. V and J are TRBV20-1 and TRBJ2-1, with 11 bases aligning to TRBD2. Germline V gene sequence: CDR1 DFQATT, CDR2 SNEGSKA (reference sequence). CDR3 length equals 16 residues. The ends lost 2 bases at V and 8 bases at J; junction bases unmatched: 11. CDR3 coding DNA: TGCAGTGCTAGACCCCTACTAGCGGGAGTTGGGCATGAGCAGTTCTTC. It specifies CSARPLLAGVGHEQFF.

This clonotype was found a few times. The chain links TRBV20-1 to TRBJ2-1; no clear D gene. V dropped 3 bases and J dropped 1 base, with 10 bases sitting between them. Germline lookup yields CDR1 DFQATT and CDR2 SNEGSKA (reference sequence). The CDR3 contains 14 residues. This CDR3 is CSASATPSYNEQFF. The CDR3 nucleotides read TGCAGTGCTAGTGCTACCCCGTCCTACAATGAGCAGTTCTTC.

The rearrangement uses TRBV14 and TRBJ1-1; D remains ambiguous. The germline CDR1 and CDR2 sequences are SGHDN and FVKESK. Trimming stripped 3 bases from V and 8 bases from J, with 13 bases between. CDR3 length equals 13 residues. The CDR3 DNA follows: TGTGCCAGCAGCCACTTGTTAGGCAGGGAAGCTTTCTTT. As protein: CASSHLLGREAFF.

This clonotype turned up a few times. This chain links TRBV5-4 with TRBJ2-1; D is ambiguous. Germline V CDR1 and CDR2: SGHNT, YYREEE (reference sequence). CDR3 length: 17 amino acids. Trimming stripped 1 base from V and 4 bases from J, with 18 bases between. The CDR3 DNA reads TGTGCCAGCAGCTTGACGGCATTCTTGCCGGGTTACAATGAGCAGTTCTTC. Its translation: CASSLTAFLPGYNEQFF.

This clonotype was seen more than once but under ten times. This chain uses TRBV29-1 with TRBJ2-1; D unclear. Trimming took off 5 bases at V and 6 bases at J, with 17 bases between the two ends. CDR1 and CDR2 (germline): SQVTM, ANQGSEA. CDR3 length: 14 residues. The CDR3 region is CSVLSSAGSNEQFF. The CDR3 nucleotides are TGCAGCGTTCTAAGCAGCGCCGGGTCCAATGAGCAGTTCTTC.

This clonotype was counted only a few times. J is TRBJ2-7 and V is TRBV20-1, with D perhaps matching TRBD1 or TRBD2 (5 bases each). Germline lookup yields CDR1 DFQATT and CDR2 SNEGSKA (reference sequence). This CDR3 has 12 residues. Between the trimmed V and J ends, which lost 5 bases and 0 bases, there was a span of 8 bases. This CDR3 is CSAWDGSYEQYF. Here the CDR3 DNA reads TGCAGTGCTTGGGACGGCTCCTACGAGCAGTACTTC.

The rearrangement uses TRBV29-1 and TRBJ2-5; D is unresolved. The better agreement between TRBJ2-7 and the DNA end casts doubt on the J call. CDR3 size: 12 residues. Germline V gene lookup returns CDR1 SQVTM and CDR2 ANQGSEA. The CDR3 protein is CSVETYSHEQYF. DNA of the CDR3: TGCAGCGTTGAAACATATAGCCACGAGCAGTACTTC.

This chain joins TRBV28 and TRBJ2-2; TRBD1 matches at 7 bases. This CDR3 has 17 amino acids. J gave up 1 base and V 5 bases, and 10 bases lay outside the gene matches. The germline CDR1 and CDR2 sequences are MDHEN and SYDVKM. The CDR3 DNA follows: TGTGCCAGCAGTCGGCGACAACAGGGGCTGAACACCGGGGAGCTGTTTTTT. Translation: CASSRRQQGLNTGELFF.

A few counts support this clonotype. This chain joins TRBV20-1 and TRBJ2-5, with 7 nucleotides matching TRBD1. The CDR3 runs to 11 residues. The V segment lost 4 bases and the J segment 4 bases; nucleotides outside the gene matches: 0. The V gene's germline CDR1 is DFQATT and CDR2 SNEGSKA (reference sequence). The CDR3, as DNA: TGCAGTGCTAACAGGGGAGAGACCCAGTACTTC. Residues: CSANRGETQYF.

This chain joins TRBV10-3 and TRBJ2-5; 7 positions agree with TRBD1. The CDR3 is 15 residues long. The V gene's germline CDR1 is ENHRY and CDR2 SYGVKD. V shed 7 bases and J 2 bases; nucleotides not matched to a gene: 10. CDR3 amino acids: CAITPNRGPQETQYF. CDR3 DNA sequence: TGTGCCATCACACCCAACAGGGGCCCTCAAGAGACCCAGTACTTC.

V and J are TRBV6-5 and TRBJ1-2; 10 bases align to TRBD1. Trimming cost V 2 bases and J 7 bases; bases outside gene matches: 10. The CDR3 totals 16 residues. Germline-derived CDR1 and CDR2 are MNHEY and SVGAGI. Here the CDR3 DNA reads TGTGCCAGCAGTTACGACTTGACAGGGGGCGGGTCTGGCTACACCTTC. Translated, it gives CASSYDLTGGGSGYTF.

CDR3 nucleotides: TGTGCCAGCAGCGCTCGAGGGGGGGAATTAGACATTCAGTACTTC. It translates to CASSARGGELDIQYF. The chain employs TRBV9 and TRBJ2-4; a weak D match, TRBD2 (7 bases). Germline V gene lookup returns CDR1 SGDLS and CDR2 YYNGEE. The V end lost 3 bases, the J end lost 8 bases, and 18 bases lay between the germline ends. This CDR3 is built from 15 residues.

The rearrangement joins TRBV24-1 to TRBJ2-1, with 10 bases fitting TRBD2. There are 16 residues in the CDR3. The J segment lost 4 bases and the V segment lost 3 bases, leaving 5 bases of the junction unmatched. Germline values: CDR1 KGHDR, CDR2 SFDVKD. CDR3 nucleotide sequence: TGTGCCACCAGTGATCCCCTAGCGGGAGCGTACAATGAGCAGTTCTTC. Its translation is CATSDPLAGAYNEQFF.

This clonotype has more than one count but fewer than ten. This rearrangement joins TRBV5-6 to TRBJ1-2; D possibly corresponds to TRBD1 (5 bases). Trimming removed 4 bases at V and 4 bases at J, with 11 bases between. This CDR3 comprises 13 residues. CDR1 is SGHDT, CDR2 YYEEEE, per germline. CDR3 region: CASSGGPSYGYTF. CDR3 in DNA: TGTGCCAGCAGCGGGGGACCGAGCTATGGCTACACCTTC. Variable domain in full (rest from reference TRBV5-6 and TRBJ1-2): DAGVTQSPTHLIKTRGQQVTLRCSPKSGHDTVSWYQQALGQGPQFIFQYYEEEERQRGNFPDRFSGHQFPNYSSELNVNALLLGDSALYLCASSGGPSYGYTFGSGTRLTVV.

This clonotype was detected only a few times. This sequence joins TRBV14 and TRBJ2-5; 10 positions match TRBD1. The end of the DNA fits TRBJ2-7 better, so the J call may be wrong. This CDR3 is 14 amino acids long. Germline V gene sequence: CDR1 SGHDN, CDR2 FVKESK. The CDR3 reads CASSKGQGIHEQYF. In DNA, the CDR3 is TGTGCCAGCAGCAAGGGACAGGGGATCCACGAGCAGTACTTC.

The rearrangement joins TRBV3-1 to TRBJ2-1; 12 bases are a match to TRBD2. This CDR3 spans 16 amino acids. With 2 bases clipped from V and 8 bases from J, the junction kept 7 bases outside the gene matches. Germline CDR1 reads LGHDT; CDR2 reads YNNKEL (reference sequence). Here the CDR3 reads CASSQKLAGGGDEQFF. CDR3 coding DNA: TGTGCCAGCAGCCAAAAACTAGCGGGGGGAGGAGATGAGCAGTTCTTC.

This chain joins TRBV10-3 and TRBJ2-5; D remains ambiguous. Trimming shortened V by 8 bases and J by 1 base, and 11 bases separated the two germline ends. The length of the CDR3 is 13 residues. Germline lookup yields CDR1 ENHRY and CDR2 SYGVKD. The CDR3 protein is CAIQGRFQETQYF. CDR3 coding DNA: TGTGCCATCCAAGGACGGTTCCAAGAGACCCAGTACTTC.

A few counts support this clonotype. This chain connects TRBV10-2 to TRBJ2-5; 7 bases fit TRBD2. After removal of 3 bases from V and 5 bases from J, the junction contained 3 bases not matched to a gene. This CDR3 spans 13 amino acids. Germline loops: CDR1 WSHSY, CDR2 SAAADI. CDR3 loop: CASSDGREETQYF. As DNA, the CDR3 is TGCGCCAGCAGTGATGGGAGGGAGGAGACCCAGTACTTC.